This T cell receptor (beta chain) was captured in a study of T cell repertoires in cytomegalovirus infection. As for the study in general: Matching HLA type, along with CMV infection, was indicated by public TCR beta signatures. Overall study results and limits: Pooled public TCR beta family frequency picked out CMV carriers with the relevant HLA.

TCRdb reprocessed the reads with MiXCR, giving one entry per CDR3 protein. Here the sample spans approximately 550,000 distinct CDR3 sequences, more than 15% being singletons. This clonotype was recorded a few times. The antigen remains unidentified. Sequences were obtained from CD8+ T cells from PBMCs. The sequence came from a human donor in good health (CMV status not recorded). Some clones in this sample may be carry-over from other donors' samples.

CDR3 protein: CASSPHNGLRQETQYF. The CDR3 nucleotides are TGTGCCAGCAGCCCTCACAACGGGCTACGGCAAGAGACCCAGTACTTC. The chain joins TRBV9 to TRBJ2-5; D is ambiguous. Germline lookup yields CDR1 SGDLS and CDR2 YYNGEE. Deletions cut 4 bases from V and 2 bases from J, with 18 bases between. The CDR3 is 16 amino acids.